These 16 T cell receptor beta chains were all obtained from the same sample, sequenced in a study of T cell responses to AZD1222 COVID-19 vaccine. Some clones are missing from TCRdb's copy, which holds only in-frame ones; the method was immunoSEQ multiplex PCR. Of tens of thousands of clones listed, roughly 87% are singletons. Source: peripheral blood, taken on day 0 of MenACWY control vaccination. The source of these receptors is an adult in good health.

Comment on this clone: Other DNA sequences in the sample encode the same CDR3. The chain uses TRBV5-1 and TRBJ2-1, with D perhaps matching TRBD2 (5 bases). V was shortened by 0 bases and J by 1 base, with 8 bases between the two germline ends. Germline lookup yields CDR1 SGHRS and CDR2 YFSETQ. The CDR3 runs 15 residues. CDR3 loop: CASSLARGSYNEQFF. The CDR3 nucleotides read TGCGCCAGCAGCTTGGCCCGGGGTTCCTACAATGAGCAGTTCTTC.

V is TRBV1 and J is TRBJ1-2; TRBD1, as called in the table, went unchecked against the DNA. TRBV1 is a pseudogene segment. CDR3 length equals 14 residues. Written as DNA, the CDR3 is TGCACCAGCAGCCAAGGGATGTTTGGGCATGGCTACACCTTC. Amino acid sequence: CTSSQGMFGHGYTF.

The count of this clone is one. The chain has TRBV28 and TRBJ1-3; D ambiguous. The germline V gene encodes CDR1 MDHEN and CDR2 SYDVKM. V lost 5 bases to trimming and J lost 1 base, with 12 bases between them. CDR3 length: 15 residues. The CDR3 sequence: CASSASSASGNTIYF. The CDR3, as DNA: TGTGCCAGCAGTGCCTCCAGTGCGTCTGGAAACACCATATATTTT.

The rearrangement joins TRBV5-1 to TRBJ1-5; D may be TRBD1 (6 bases). Germline V lookup: CDR1 SGHRS, CDR2 YFSETQ. This CDR3 has 14 amino acids. The germline V and J ends were trimmed by 4 bases and 1 base, with 9 bases remaining between them. The CDR3 reads CASSKGDSNQPQHF. CDR3 in DNA: TGCGCCAGCAGCAAGGGGGACAGCAATCAGCCCCAGCATTTT. The full variable domain, its missing parts supplied by reference TRBV5-1 and TRBJ1-5, is KAGVTQTPRYLIKTRGQQVTLSCSPISGHRSVSWYQQTPGQGLQFLFEYFSETQRNKGNFPGRFSGRQFSNSRSEMNVSTLELGDSALYLCASSKGDSNQPQHFGDGTRLSIL.

The chain recombines TRBV9 with TRBJ2-7; TRBD2 agrees at 7 bases. The germline V gene encodes CDR1 SGDLS and CDR2 YYNGEE. The CDR3 loop spans 14 amino acids. V lost 4 bases to trimming and J lost 1 base; unmatched junction nucleotides: 5. The CDR3 protein is CASSPVGGSYEQYF. The DNA of the CDR3 is TGTGCCAGCAGCCCCGTGGGAGGGTCCTACGAGCAGTACTTC.

The chain is built from TRBV28 and TRBJ2-5, with TRBD1 matching over 12 bases. Germline V gene data show CDR1 as MDHEN and CDR2 as SYDVKM. The CDR3 runs to 16 residues. J lost 5 bases, V lost 6 bases, and 10 bases had no gene match. The CDR3 region has the DNA TGTGCCAGCAGCCGATCCGGGACAGGGGGCTCGGAGACCCAGTACTTC. It translates to CASSRSGTGGSETQYF.

V and J are TRBV5-4 and TRBJ1-3; TRBD1 might be the D (6 bases). The CDR3 runs to 13 residues. Trimming pared 4 bases from V and 4 bases from J, leaving 9 bases between. CDR1 is SGHNT and CDR2 is YYREEE in the germline V gene (reference sequence). This CDR3 is CASSITGGNTIYF. CDR3 DNA: TGTGCCAGCAGCATCACAGGGGGAAACACCATATATTTT.

This chain connects TRBV10-3 to TRBJ1-2; D perhaps matches TRBD1 (5 bases). The length of the CDR3 is 15 residues. The V end lost 3 bases, the J end lost 3 bases, and 14 bases lay between the germline ends. Germline loops: CDR1 ENHRY, CDR2 SYGVKD. CDR3 in amino acids: CAISDTGTVYYGYTF. In DNA, the CDR3 is TGTGCCATCAGTGATACCGGGACGGTCTACTATGGCTACACCTTC.

V gene TRBV7-6 combines with J gene TRBJ2-6; 7 nucleotides line up with TRBD1. CDR1 is SGHVS and CDR2 is FNYEAQ in the germline V gene. The CDR3 contains 13 residues. The V segment lost 6 bases and the J segment 9 bases; nucleotides outside the gene matches: 5. The CDR3 region is CASSDRVDNVLTF. In nucleotides, the CDR3 is TGTGCCAGCAGTGACAGGGTCGACAACGTCCTGACTTTC. Looking up the rest from reference TRBV7-6 and TRBJ2-6 gives the full variable domain: GAGVSQSPRYKVTKRGQDVALRCDPISGHVSLYWYRQALGQGPEFLTYFNYEAQQDKSGLPNDRFSAERPEGSISTLTIQRTEQRDSAMYRCASSDRVDNVLTFGAGSRLTVL.

This chain joins TRBV9 and TRBJ2-2; D tentatively fits TRBD1 or TRBD2 (5 bases each). This CDR3 is built from 16 residues. Germline CDR1 is SGDLS and CDR2 is YYNGEE. Trimming took 4 bases from V and 4 from J, leaving 17 bases between them. The CDR3 spells CASSPPDTRGTGELFF. The CDR3 DNA sequence: TGTGCCAGCAGCCCCCCGGACACTCGGGGCACCGGGGAGCTGTTTTTT.

The chain links TRBV7-2 to TRBJ2-2; D remains ambiguous. The length of the CDR3 is 16 residues. V was pared by 0 bases and J by 5 bases, with 13 bases between. From germline, CDR1 is SGHTA and CDR2 FQGNSA. CDR3 sequence (DNA): TGTGCCAGCAGCTTAGCGGCGCGGACCCTAACCGGGGAGCTGTTTTTT. Protein: CASSLAARTLTGELFF.

V and J are TRBV19 and TRBJ1-1; no clear D gene. With 3 bases removed from V and 4 bases from J, the gap between germline ends came to 12 bases. Germline values: CDR1 LNHDA, CDR2 SQIVND (reference sequence). CDR3 length equals 14 residues. The CDR3 sequence is CASSMDGGGTEAFF. As DNA, the CDR3 is TGTGCCAGTAGTATGGACGGAGGTGGCACTGAAGCTTTCTTT.

The CDR3 reads CASSGSLISYNEQFF. In DNA form, the CDR3 reads TGTGCCAGCAGTGGTTCTCTTATCTCCTACAATGAGCAGTTCTTC. The chain couples TRBV2 to TRBJ2-1; unclear D gene. Germline-derived CDR1 and CDR2 are SNHLY and FYNNEI. This CDR3 region has 15 residues. V was trimmed by 4 bases and J by 0 bases, leaving 10 bases between them. Based on the CDR3 plus reference TRBV2 and TRBJ2-1, the full variable domain is EPEVTQTPSHQVTQMGQEVILRCVPISNHLYFYWYRQILGQKVEFLVSFYNNEISEKSEIFDDQFSVERPDGSNFTLKIRSTKLEDSAMYFCASSGSLISYNEQFFGPGTRLTVL.

This clone was seen a single time. The V call is TRBV3-1 (or the pseudogene TRBV3-2), the J call TRBJ1-5; no firm D call. The CDR3 consists of 13 residues. V shed 1 base and J shed 5 bases, with 6 bases lying between them. CDR1 is LGHDT and CDR2 is YNNKEL in the germline V gene (reference sequence). CDR3 nucleotide sequence: TGTGCCAGCAGCCAAGGAAGATATCAGCCCCAGCATTTT. Protein sequence: CASSQGRYQPQHF.

V is TRBV7-2 and J is TRBJ1-2; D may be TRBD1 (5 bases). CDR3 length equals 13 residues. Trimming pared 5 bases from V and 4 bases from J, leaving 11 bases between. Germline CDR1 SGHTA, CDR2 FQGNSA. The CDR3 DNA reads TGTGCCAGCAGCCCAGTACAGGTCTATGGCTACACCTTC. Translation gives CASSPVQVYGYTF.

The rearrangement uses TRBV23-1 and TRBJ2-7, with a weak D call TRBD1 (6 bases). TRBV23-1 is known as an ORF, though its function is uncertain. The CDR3 totals 14 residues. V lost 0 bases and J 3 bases, leaving 9 bases between the germline ends. The CDR3 is CASSQSQQGYEQYF. In DNA, the CDR3 is TGCGCCAGCAGTCAATCGCAACAGGGCTACGAGCAGTACTTC.